This TCR beta chain appears in the sequencing data of a study of CD8+CD57+ T cells in acquired aplastic anemia. Overall study: DNA recovered from sorted CD4+ and CD8+ cells had a mean of 3.2 ug. Researchers reported that healthy donors averaged roughly 11 million reads for CD4+ cells.

Notes on the study in general: Patients and controls were found to share twenty-nine CD8+ CDR3 sequences. CD8+ Simpson's diversity did not differ significantly between patients and controls.

With regard to this clonotype: The antigen is unknown.

Profiling of TCR beta VDJ combinations and CDR3 sequences used genomic DNA as template. TCRdb re-analysed the reads in MiXCR, keeping a single row per CDR3 protein. Here the sample spans 400,000 to 500,000 distinct CDR3 sequences, under 80% being singletons. CDR3 size: 14 residues. In germline, CDR1 is SGHAT, CDR2 FQDESV (reference sequence). Trimming took off 2 bases at V and 5 bases at J, with 13 bases between the two ends. The TCR was taken from a human donor in good health, serving as a control. The V gene is TRBV11-1, the J gene TRBJ2-7; tentatively, D is TRBD2 (6 bases). Sequenced material: sorted CD4+, CD8+, or CD8+CD57+ T cells (not recorded which) from PBMCs. CDR3 in amino acids: CASSLSRGPNEQYF. In nucleotides, the CDR3 is TGTGCCAGCAGCTTATCGCGGGGCCCAAACGAGCAGTACTTC.